These 9 T cell receptor beta chains came from one sample sequenced in a study of blood T cell repertoires in COVID-19. TCRdb's table, derived via immunoSEQ multiplex PCR, lists solely in-frame clones and lacks some. In the table there are 48,000 or so clones, 90% of which are singletons. Sequencing was done on a sample of peripheral blood. Source of these receptors: a human donor in a cohort sampled during active COVID-19.

This chain connects TRBV27 to TRBJ1-1; D ambiguous. Germline V gene lookup returns CDR1 MNHEY and CDR2 SMNVEV (reference sequence). V was trimmed by 8 bases and J by 2 bases, leaving 9 bases between them. The CDR3 length is 12 residues. This CDR3 reads CASGTVNTEAFF. The CDR3, as DNA: TGTGCCAGCGGTACGGTAAACACTGAAGCTTTCTTT.

This clone occurred a few times. This chain joins TRBV11-2 and TRBJ2-1, with D possibly being TRBD1 (5 bases). V was trimmed by 3 bases and J by 2 bases, leaving 14 bases between them. The CDR3 totals 16 residues. CDR1 and CDR2 from the germline V gene are SGHAT and FQNNGV. This CDR3 reads CASSLDKGAAYNEQFF. In DNA, the CDR3 is TGTGCCAGCAGCTTGGATAAAGGGGCGGCCTACAATGAGCAGTTCTTC.

The chain has TRBV6-5 and TRBJ2-1; 8 nucleotides line up with TRBD2. This CDR3 comprises 14 residues. The V segment lost 6 bases and the J segment 5 bases; nucleotides outside the gene matches: 6. Germline V gene sequence: CDR1 MNHEY, CDR2 SVGAGI. The CDR3 DNA reads TGTGCCAGCAGATCACTAGCGGCGGACAATGAGCAGTTCTTC. Protein: CASRSLAADNEQFF.

The CDR3, as DNA: TGCGCCAGCAGCCAAGCGGAGGTTCGGTCCTACGAGCAGTACTTC. It codes for CASSQAEVRSYEQYF. The chain couples TRBV4-1 to TRBJ2-7; D perhaps matches TRBD2 (5 bases). This CDR3 is 15 amino acids long. Trimming left V 1 base short and J 1 base short, with 11 bases between. The germline V gene has CDR1 MGHRA and CDR2 YSYEKL.

This clone was recorded only once. J is TRBJ2-1 and V is TRBV25-1; TRBD2 aligns across 8 bases. The V gene's germline CDR1 is MGHDK and CDR2 SYGVNS. This CDR3 region has 15 residues. Germline trimming cut 4 bases from V and 3 bases from J; bases unmatched to any gene: 5. Written as DNA, the CDR3 is TGTGCCAGCAGTGCGACTAGCGCGAGCTACAATGAGCAGTTCTTC. Protein sequence: CASSATSASYNEQFF.

This chain joins TRBV2 and TRBJ2-5, with D maybe TRBD2 (5 bases). The CDR3 has 13 amino acids. V lost 6 bases to trimming and J lost 4 bases, with 12 bases between them. Germline CDR1 reads SNHLY; CDR2 reads FYNNEI. The CDR3 is CASRQLGRETQYF. Written as DNA, the CDR3 is TGTGCCAGCAGACAACTAGGGCGAGAGACCCAGTACTTC. The whole variable domain, remainder taken from reference TRBV2 and TRBJ2-5, is EPEVTQTPSHQVTQMGQEVILRCVPISNHLYFYWYRQILGQKVEFLVSFYNNEISEKSEIFDDQFSVERPDGSNFTLKIRSTKLEDSAMYFCASRQLGRETQYFGPGTRLLVL.

This clone was detected once. The rearrangement links TRBV2 to TRBJ2-3; D is possibly TRBD1 (5 bases). Germline V gene lookup returns CDR1 SNHLY and CDR2 FYNNEI. The CDR3 covers 15 residues. V gave up 4 bases and J gave up 4 bases, with 15 bases separating them. CDR3 protein: CASSAILEGADTQYF. For the CDR3, the DNA is TGTGCCAGCAGTGCGATCTTGGAAGGGGCAGATACGCAGTATTTT.

The gene calls are TRBV6-4 and TRBJ2-7; 10 nucleotides line up with TRBD2. This CDR3 has 15 residues. Germline V gene sequence: CDR1 MRHNA, CDR2 SNTAGT. V trimming: 7 bases; J trimming: 4 bases; junction bases outside the gene matches: 10. The CDR3 nucleotides read TGTGCCAGCATCCTCGGACTAGCGGAGACATACGAGCAGTACTTC. This encodes CASILGLAETYEQYF.

The genes are TRBV6-5 and TRBJ1-5; D possibly corresponds to TRBD1 (6 bases). The CDR3 sequence is 14 residues long. Between the trimmed V and J ends, which lost 10 bases and 0 bases, there was a span of 13 bases. Germline V CDR1 and CDR2: MNHEY, SVGAGI. CDR3 sequence: CATSGQNSNQPQHF. CDR3 coding DNA: TGTGCCACTTCGGGACAAAATAGCAATCAGCCCCAGCATTTT.